The 20 T cell receptor beta chains given below trace back to one sample, sequenced in a study of shared clonotypes between healthy human individuals. Some clones are missing from TCRdb's copy, which holds only in-frame ones; the method was immunoSEQ multiplex PCR. Here the sample spans about a million clones, around four fifths being singletons. The sequenced sample consisted of memory CD4+ T cells sorted from blood. The subset: CD45RA-negative fraction. All receptors come from a man between 18 and 29 years old in good health.

The rearrangement links TRBV9 to TRBJ1-1; TRBD1 is a possible D gene (5 bases). V was cut by 4 bases and J by 4 bases, with 20 bases left in between. Germline V gene sequence: CDR1 SGDLS, CDR2 YYNGEE. There are 16 residues in the CDR3. The CDR3 is CASSTPRWGGSTEAFF. The CDR3 DNA follows: TGTGCCAGCAGCACACCTCGTTGGGGGGGAAGCACTGAAGCTTTCTTT.

This clone was seen more than once but under ten times. The chain has TRBV4-1 and TRBJ2-1; D possibly corresponds to TRBD2 (6 bases). The CDR3 consists of 16 residues. CDR1 is MGHRA and CDR2 is YSYEKL in the germline V gene. The V end lost 3 bases, the J end lost 2 bases, and 14 bases lay between the germline ends. This CDR3 reads CASSQGLTGAYNEQFF. The CDR3 bases are TGCGCCAGCAGCCAGGGGTTGACGGGAGCCTACAATGAGCAGTTCTTC.

This chain links TRBV7-9 with TRBJ2-2, with D perhaps TRBD2 (6 bases). From germline, CDR1 is SEHNR and CDR2 FQNEAQ (reference sequence). The CDR3 is made up of 14 amino acids. V was cut by 3 bases and J by 5 bases, with 10 bases left in between. CDR3 protein: CASSFGAGTGELFF. CDR3 bases: TGTGCCAGCAGCTTCGGGGCGGGAACCGGGGAGCTGTTTTTT.

The CDR3 DNA follows: TGTGCCAGCAGCTTAATTTCGGGTTCGTATAATGAGCAGTTCTTC. This encodes CASSLISGSYNEQFF. The gene calls are TRBV7-9 and TRBJ2-1; D gene uncertain. In germline, CDR1 is SEHNR, CDR2 FQNEAQ (reference sequence). The germline V and J ends were trimmed by 2 bases and 7 bases, with 15 bases remaining between them. CDR3 length equals 15 residues.

This clone was observed a handful of times. In the same sample, other DNA sequences code for this CDR3. This chain uses TRBV5-1 with TRBJ1-1; D gene uncertain. V gave up 0 bases and J gave up 0 bases, with 6 bases separating them. Germline CDR1 reads SGHRS; CDR2 reads YFSETQ. The CDR3 totals 14 residues. In nucleotides, the CDR3 is TGCGCCAGCAGCTTGGGAGAAATGAACACTGAAGCTTTCTTT. This sequence encodes CASSLGEMNTEAFF.

With respect to this clone: A far larger clone is just one base off, so this is likely a read error. V is TRBV14 and J is TRBJ1-5; TRBD1 is a possible D gene (6 bases). The germline V gene encodes CDR1 SGHDN and CDR2 FVKESK. The CDR3 runs to 15 residues. V lost 0 bases and J lost 3, with 9 bases in between. The DNA of the CDR3 is TGTGCCAGCAGCCAAGATGACAGGCTCAATCAGCCCCAGCATTTT. This codes for CASSQDDRLNQPQHF.

J is TRBJ2-1 and V is TRBV6-6, with D tentatively TRBD2 (6 bases). Germline assignment: CDR1 MNHNY and CDR2 SVGAGI (reference sequence). There are 15 residues in the CDR3. Between the trimmed V and J ends, which lost 6 bases and 4 bases, there was a span of 16 bases. The CDR3 is CASSSLASSYNEQFF. CDR3 nucleotide sequence: TGTGCCAGCAGCAGCCTAGCGAGCAGTTACAATGAGCAGTTCTTC.

This clone occurred a few times. The rearrangement links TRBV10-3 to TRBJ1-2; D gene ambiguous. Germline V gene sequence: CDR1 ENHRY, CDR2 SYGVKD. Trimming removed 3 bases at V and 8 bases at J, with 7 bases between. There are 11 residues in the CDR3. This CDR3 reads CAISEELGYTF. The CDR3 nucleotides read TGTGCCATCAGTGAAGAGTTGGGCTACACCTTC.

This rearrangement joins TRBV5-1 to TRBJ2-1; 8 bases line up with TRBD2. Looked up from germline, CDR1 is SGHRS and CDR2 is YFSETQ. V lost 7 bases, J lost 9 bases, and 12 bases stayed unmatched. This CDR3 contains 14 residues. CDR3 in amino acids: CASGIPTSVGEQFF. Here the CDR3 DNA reads TGCGCCAGCGGGATTCCGACTAGCGTGGGTGAGCAGTTCTTC.

This clone was counted between two and nine times. The CDR3 reads CASSIQSGNTEAFF. In DNA, the CDR3 is TGTGCCAGTAGTATACAGTCGGGGAACACTGAAGCTTTCTTT. This chain uses TRBV19 with TRBJ1-1; D gene unclear. This CDR3 region has 14 residues. V lost 2 bases to trimming and J lost 1 base, with 8 bases between them. CDR1 is LNHDA, CDR2 SQIVND, per germline (reference sequence).

This clone has a handful of counts. DNA of the CDR3: TGCAGCGTTGAAGATCACACGAGACTGAACACTGAAGCTTTCTTT. Its translation is CSVEDHTRLNTEAFF. The V call is TRBV29-1, the J call TRBJ1-1; unclear D gene. Germline-derived CDR1 and CDR2 are SQVTM and ANQGSEA. This CDR3 has 15 amino acids. V shed 0 bases and J shed 0 bases, with 11 bases lying between them. Looking up the rest from reference TRBV29-1 and TRBJ1-1 gives the full variable domain: SAVISQKPSRDICQRGTSLTIQCQVDSQVTMMFWYRQQPGQSLTLIATANQGSEATYESGFVIDKFPISRPNLTFSTLTVSNMSPEDSSIYLCSVEDHTRLNTEAFFGQGTRLTVV.

The J gene is TRBJ2-3, the V gene TRBV18, with TRBD2 matching over 8 bases. Trimming took 2 bases from V and 4 from J; bases not matched to a gene: 5. Per germline, CDR1 KGHSH and CDR2 LQKENI. This CDR3 comprises 15 residues. CDR3 in DNA: TGTGCCAGCTCACCATTTAGCGGGGAGCCAGATACGCAGTATTTT. Its translation is CASSPFSGEPDTQYF.

V usage is TRBV7-9 and J usage is TRBJ2-2; no definite D call. The germline V and J ends were trimmed by 2 bases and 3 bases, with 7 bases remaining between them. Germline V gene data show CDR1 as SEHNR and CDR2 as FQNEAQ (reference sequence). CDR3 length: 14 amino acids. The chain's CDR3 is CASSLYQDTGELFF. The CDR3 coding sequence is TGTGCCAGCAGCTTATACCAGGACACCGGGGAGCTGTTTTTT.

This chain links TRBV25-1 with TRBJ2-7; 12 bases line up with TRBD2. Germline trimming cut 4 bases from V and 2 bases from J; bases unmatched to any gene: 6. Germline V gene lookup returns CDR1 MGHDK and CDR2 SYGVNS. CDR3 length equals 16 residues. The CDR3 loop is CASSGQTSGRPYEQYF. CDR3 coding DNA: TGTGCCAGCAGTGGCCAGACTAGCGGGAGACCCTACGAGCAGTACTTC.

The table lists this clone with a few counts. The J gene is TRBJ1-3, the V gene TRBV6-6, with TRBD1 as a possible D gene (5 bases). Trimming left V 11 bases short and J 0 bases short, with 14 bases between. This CDR3 has 14 residues. CDR1 MNHNY and CDR2 SVGAGI come from the germline V gene (reference sequence). The CDR3 protein is CAAAPGSSGNTIYF. CDR3 nucleotides: TGTGCCGCCGCGCCAGGGTCCTCTGGAAACACCATATATTTT.

The chain uses TRBV2 and TRBJ2-7; D ambiguous. Germline lookup yields CDR1 SNHLY and CDR2 FYNNEI. V was shortened by 10 bases and J by 3 bases, with 10 bases between the two germline ends. CDR3 size: 11 residues. The CDR3: CATSTLYEQYF. The CDR3, as DNA: TGTGCCACCTCGACACTCTACGAGCAGTACTTC.

This clone was detected many times. The V and J genes are TRBV6-1 and TRBJ1-1; a possible D gene is TRBD1 (5 bases). Trimming stripped 2 bases from V and 4 bases from J, with 17 bases between. The CDR3 consists of 16 residues. Germline lookup yields CDR1 MNHNS and CDR2 SASEGT. CDR3 bases: TGTGCCAGCAGTGAACCCTCCGCAGGGAGAATCACTGAAGCTTTCTTT. Amino acids: CASSEPSAGRITEAFF.

This clone was seen ten or more times. J is TRBJ1-6 and V is TRBV28, with D unresolved. The germline gives CDR1 MDHEN, CDR2 SYDVKM. Trimming took off 7 bases at V and 7 bases at J, with 14 bases between the two ends. The CDR3 is 14 amino acids. Here the CDR3 reads CASTLQLANSPLHF. CDR3 DNA: TGTGCCAGCACCCTGCAATTGGCGAATTCACCCCTCCACTTT.

The chain recombines TRBV20-1 with TRBJ2-4; D gene uncertain. Trimming took off 6 bases at V and 11 bases at J, with 14 bases between the two ends. CDR1 and CDR2 from the germline V gene are DFQATT and SNEGSKA (reference sequence). There are 11 residues in the CDR3. CDR3 amino acids: CSANSRRVQYF. CDR3 coding DNA: TGCAGTGCCAACTCCCGGAGAGTTCAGTACTTC.

This rearrangement joins TRBV7-2 to TRBJ2-5; TRBD2 agrees at 11 bases. This CDR3 has 14 residues. Germline V gene data show CDR1 as SGHTA and CDR2 as FQGNSA. V shed 4 bases, J shed 6 bases, and the junction held 4 bases outside the gene matches. The DNA for the CDR3 is TGTGCCAGCAGCTATAGCGGGAGGGCTCAGACCCAGTACTTC. This gives the protein CASSYSGRAQTQYF.